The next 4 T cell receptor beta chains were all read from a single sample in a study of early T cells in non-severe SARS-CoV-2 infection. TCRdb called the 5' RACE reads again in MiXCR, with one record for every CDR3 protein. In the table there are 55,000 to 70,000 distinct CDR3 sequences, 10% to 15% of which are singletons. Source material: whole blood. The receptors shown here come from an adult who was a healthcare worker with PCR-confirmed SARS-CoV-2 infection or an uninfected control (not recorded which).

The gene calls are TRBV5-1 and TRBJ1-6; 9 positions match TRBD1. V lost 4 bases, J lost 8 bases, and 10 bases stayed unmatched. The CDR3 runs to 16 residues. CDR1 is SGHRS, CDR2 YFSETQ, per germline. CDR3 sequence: CASSRDRVSLDSPLHF. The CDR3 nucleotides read TGCGCCAGCAGCCGGGACAGGGTGTCTTTGGATTCACCCCTCCACTTT.

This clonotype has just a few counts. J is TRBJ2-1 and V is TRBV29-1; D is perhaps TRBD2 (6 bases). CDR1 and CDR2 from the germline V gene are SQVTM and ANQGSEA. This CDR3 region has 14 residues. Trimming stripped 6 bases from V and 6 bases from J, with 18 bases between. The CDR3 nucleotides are TGCAGCGTCGAAAAGACTAGACTCGGCAATGAGCAGTTCTTC. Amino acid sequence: CSVEKTRLGNEQFF.

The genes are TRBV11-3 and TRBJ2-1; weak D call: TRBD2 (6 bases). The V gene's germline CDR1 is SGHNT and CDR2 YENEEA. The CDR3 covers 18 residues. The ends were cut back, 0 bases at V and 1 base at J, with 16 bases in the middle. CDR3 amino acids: CASSLDQGGSNSYNEQFF. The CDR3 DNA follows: TGTGCCAGCAGCTTAGATCAGGGAGGATCCAATTCCTACAATGAGCAGTTCTTC.

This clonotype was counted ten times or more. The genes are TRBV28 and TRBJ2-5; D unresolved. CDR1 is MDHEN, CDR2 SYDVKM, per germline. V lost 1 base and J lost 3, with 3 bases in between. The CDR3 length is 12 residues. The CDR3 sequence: CASSLSKETQYF. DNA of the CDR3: TGTGCCAGCAGTTTATCGAAAGAGACCCAGTACTTC.